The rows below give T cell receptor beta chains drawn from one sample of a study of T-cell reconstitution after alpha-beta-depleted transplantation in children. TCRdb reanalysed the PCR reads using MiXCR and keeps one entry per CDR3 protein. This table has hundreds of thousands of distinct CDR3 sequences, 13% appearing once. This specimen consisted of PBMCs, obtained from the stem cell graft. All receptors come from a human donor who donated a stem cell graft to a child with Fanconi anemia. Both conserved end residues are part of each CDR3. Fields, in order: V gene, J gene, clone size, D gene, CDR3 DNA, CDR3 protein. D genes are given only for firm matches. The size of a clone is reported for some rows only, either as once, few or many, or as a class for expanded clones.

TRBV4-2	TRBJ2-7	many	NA	TGTGCCAGCAGCCAATCACAGGGTGGAAAGCAGTACTTC	CASSQSQGGKQYF
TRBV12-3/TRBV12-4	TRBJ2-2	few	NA	TGTGCCAGCAGTTTGGGTCAGGACCGGGAGCTGTTTTTT	CASSLGQDRELFF
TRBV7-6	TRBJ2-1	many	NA	TGTGCCAGCAGCTTAGCGATTGGGAGAGCGAATGAGCAGTTCTTC	CASSLAIGRANEQFF
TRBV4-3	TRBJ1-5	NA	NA	TGCGCCAGCAGCCAGGAGACAAAACAGCCCCAGCATTTT	CASSQETKQPQHF
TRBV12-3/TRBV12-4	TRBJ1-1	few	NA	TGTGCCAGCAGTTTAGGGGCCGAACCTTTCTTT	CASSLGAEPFF
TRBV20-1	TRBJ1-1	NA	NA	TGCAGTGCTAGAGATCCGGGACTTGAAGCTTTCTTT	CSARDPGLEAFF
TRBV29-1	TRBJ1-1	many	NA	TGCAGCGTGGAGGGAGCTTTCTTT	CSVEGAFF
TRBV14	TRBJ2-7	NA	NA	TGTGCCAGCAGCTGGAACACCTACGAGCAGTACTTC	CASSWNTYEQYF
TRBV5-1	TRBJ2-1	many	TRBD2	TGCGCCAGCAGCTTGGCTGCGGGGGGGCCGTATGAGCAGTTCTTC	CASSLAAGGPYEQFF
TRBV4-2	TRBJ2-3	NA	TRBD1	TGTGCCAGCGGCCCTGGCCGGGACAGCCGCACAGATACGCAGTATTTT	CASGPGRDSRTDTQYF